What follows are 12 T cell receptor beta chains derived from one specimen sequenced in a study of prognosis after radiotherapy for stage I lung cancer. By two-round multiplex PCR, the TCR beta CDR3 was amplified from genomic DNA. Primers targeting each individual TRBV and TRBJ gene were applied in first-round PCR. TCRdb re-called the multiplex PCR reads with MiXCR, one entry per CDR3 protein. The sample lists over 10,000 distinct CDR3 sequences, about 46% occurring once. The material was PBMCs, obtained before or after stereotactic body radiation therapy (not recorded which). The origin of the receptors is a donor aged 50 or older with non-small cell lung cancer.

This clonotype showed up many times. This chain joins TRBV11-3 and TRBJ2-5; TRBD2 matches at 13 bases. The length of the CDR3 is 17 residues. The germline CDR1 and CDR2 sequences are SGHNT and YENEEA. With V trimmed by 5 bases and J by 0 bases, 6 bases remained unmatched. Written as DNA, the CDR3 is TGTGCCAGCAGCGGCGGGACTAGCGGGACGTACCAAGAGACCCAGTACTTC. Protein: CASSGGTSGTYQETQYF. Filled out from reference TRBV11-3 and TRBJ2-5, the complete variable domain reads EAGVVQSPRYKIIEKKQPVAFWCNPISGHNTLYWYLQNLGQGPELLIRYENEEAVDDSQLPKDRFSAERLKGVDSTLKIQPAELGDSAVYLCASSGGTSGTYQETQYFGPGTRLLVL.

This clonotype was observed a handful of times. A much larger clone is a single base away; this may be a read error. V usage is TRBV24-1 and J usage is TRBJ2-5, with a tentative D call TRBD2 (7 bases). The germline V gene has CDR1 KGHDR and CDR2 SFDVKD. V was shortened by 3 bases and J by 3 bases, with 19 bases between the two germline ends. The CDR3 loop spans 17 amino acids. The CDR3 region is CATSDLGVGGVEETQYF. The CDR3 DNA follows: TGTGCCACCAGTGATCTGGGGGTAGGGGGGGTGGAAGAGACCCAGTACTTC.

Within the sample, this clonotype is medium-sized. This chain connects TRBV11-2 to TRBJ2-5; no reliable D call. V lost 4 bases to trimming and J lost 5 bases, with 8 bases between them. This CDR3 region has 12 residues. Germline CDR1 SGHAT, CDR2 FQNNGV. This CDR3 reads CASSSSSETQYF. The DNA of the CDR3 is TGTGCCAGCAGCTCCTCCTCGGAGACCCAGTACTTC.

About this clonotype itself: One junction end does not reproduce the germline sequence, and a read error may be involved. This chain uses TRBV11-2 with TRBJ2-1; TRBD1 aligns across 7 bases. Germline assignment: CDR1 SGHAT and CDR2 FQNNGV. The CDR3 extends over 14 amino acids. The CDR3 DNA follows: TGTGCCAGCAGCTCGGGACAGAAGTTACATGAGCAGCTATTC. Amino acids: CASSSGQKLHEQLF.

This chain uses TRBV18 with TRBJ2-7; TRBD1 agrees at 9 bases. The ends lost 8 bases at V and 6 bases at J; junction bases unmatched: 11. CDR1 and CDR2 from the germline V gene are KGHSH and LQKENI. The CDR3 is 14 residues long. CDR3 protein: CASQEGQGNLEQYF. For the CDR3, the DNA is TGTGCCAGCCAGGAGGGACAGGGAAACCTCGAGCAGTACTTC. The variable domain in full, completed from reference TRBV18 and TRBJ2-7, reads NAGVMQNPRHLVRRRGQEARLRCSPMKGHSHVYWYRQLPEEGLKFMVYLQKENIIDESGMPKERFSAEFPKEGPSILRIQQVVRGDSAAYFCASQEGQGNLEQYFGPGTRLTVT.

This chain links TRBV6-1 with TRBJ2-3; 7 bases are a match to TRBD2. The germline V gene has CDR1 MNHNS and CDR2 SASEGT. CDR3 length: 14 residues. CDR3 nucleotides: TGTGGCAGTACGACTAGCAGGTACACAGATACGCAGTATTTT. It codes for CGSTTSRYTDTQYF.

This clonotype is classed as medium-sized. The chain employs TRBV7-8 and TRBJ2-2; D possibly corresponds to TRBD1 (5 bases). Trimming pared 4 bases from V and 1 base from J, leaving 7 bases between. CDR1 SGHVS and CDR2 FQNEAQ come from the germline V gene. The CDR3 runs 14 residues. The CDR3 sequence: CASSYRWNTGELFF. Here the CDR3 DNA reads TGTGCCAGCAGCTACAGGTGGAACACCGGGGAGCTGTTTTTT.

Sample share makes this clonotype medium-sized. The chain joins TRBV7-3 to TRBJ2-1; possible D gene TRBD2, 5 bases. Germline lookup yields CDR1 SGHTA and CDR2 FQGTGA. V lost 2 bases and J lost 2, with 13 bases in between. The CDR3 contains 16 residues. The CDR3, as DNA: TGTGCCAGCAGCTTAGACGGAGCGGCGCCCTACAATGAGCAGTTCTTC. Translated, it gives CASSLDGAAPYNEQFF.

This clonotype was seen ten or more times. The chain recombines TRBV28 with TRBJ2-7, with TRBD2 matching 9 bases. With 6 bases clipped from V and 0 bases from J, the junction kept 9 bases outside the gene matches. Germline CDR1 is MDHEN and CDR2 is SYDVKM. The CDR3 length is 16 residues. The CDR3 nucleotides read TGTGCCAGCAGGTTCAATAGCGGGAGCCCCTCCTACGAGCAGTACTTC. This gives the protein CASRFNSGSPSYEQYF.

The table lists this clonotype with many counts. The V call is TRBV28, the J call TRBJ2-2, with no clear D. This CDR3 is built from 13 residues. Deletions cut 2 bases from V and 6 bases from J, with 7 bases between. The germline V gene encodes CDR1 MDHEN and CDR2 SYDVKM. The CDR3 loop is CASSLSIAGELFF. For the CDR3, the DNA is TGTGCCAGCAGTTTAAGTATCGCCGGGGAGCTGTTTTTT.

This clonotype was observed many times. The J gene is TRBJ1-1, the V gene TRBV4-2, with D unclear. This CDR3 is built from 15 residues. V lost 0 bases and J 0 bases, leaving 8 bases between the germline ends. CDR1 and CDR2 (germline): LGHNA, YNFKEQ. The CDR3 bases are TGTGCCAGCAGCCAAGACACCTCCTTGAACACTGAAGCTTTCTTT. Translation: CASSQDTSLNTEAFF.

This clonotype is termed medium-sized (0.01 to 0.1%). V is TRBV5-1 and J is TRBJ2-7, with 14 positions matching TRBD2. The CDR3 has 17 amino acids. Germline values: CDR1 SGHRS, CDR2 YFSETQ. V lost 0 bases and J lost 4; bases outside the gene matches: 6. The CDR3 DNA reads TGCGCCAGCAGCTTGGCCGGGGGGACTAGCGGGAGTTACGAGCAGTACTTC. Translating it yields CASSLAGGTSGSYEQYF.